This entry lists 32 T cell receptor beta chains sequenced from one sample in a study of OX40 agonist ivuxolimab in advanced cancers. Assay used: immunoSEQ multiplex PCR; TCRdb lists only in-frame clones, some missing. The data contain some 38,000 clones, approximately 90% of them singletons. Material: CD4+ or CD8+ T cells sorted from blood, obtained in a trial of the OX40 agonist ivuxolimab. The receptors stem from an adult with an advanced solid tumor such as melanoma, head and neck, liver or kidney cancer.

This chain joins TRBV10-1 and TRBJ2-5, with D perhaps assigned TRBD1 or TRBD2 (5 bases each). Trimming shortened V by 5 bases and J by 5 bases, and 18 bases separated the two germline ends. The CDR3 is 15 residues long. Germline V lookup: CDR1 WNHNN, CDR2 SYGVQD (reference sequence). The CDR3 region is CASSPLGVGWETQYF. CDR3 nucleotide sequence: TGCGCCAGCAGTCCTTTGGGGGTGGGCTGGGAGACCCAGTACTTC.

The V and J genes are TRBV18 and TRBJ1-1, with 10 bases matching TRBD1. The germline CDR1 and CDR2 sequences are KGHSH and LQKENI. The CDR3 is 14 residues long. V shed 3 bases, J shed 13 bases, and the junction held 11 bases outside the gene matches. The CDR3 reads CASSPGQGTSTRFF. The CDR3 DNA reads as TGTGCCAGCTCACCGGGACAGGGGACCTCTACCCGTTTCTTT.

J is TRBJ1-2 and V is TRBV18; TRBD1 is a possible D gene (5 bases). This CDR3 is 15 amino acids long. V was pared by 3 bases and J by 6 bases, with 17 bases between. Germline CDR1 and CDR2: KGHSH and LQKENI. CDR3 sequence (DNA): TGTGCCAGCTCACCCAAAGCCGGACAAGGTCATGGCTACACCTTC. Translating it yields CASSPKAGQGHGYTF.

The V gene is TRBV19, the J gene TRBJ1-1, with a possible D match to TRBD1 (6 bases). The V and J ends lost 7 bases and 3 bases respectively, with 15 bases between them. CDR3 length: 14 residues. Germline V gene data show CDR1 as LNHDA and CDR2 as SQIVND (reference sequence). CDR3 nucleotides: TGTGCCAGTATCCTGAGTGGGGGGCACACTGAAGCTTTCTTT. As protein: CASILSGGHTEAFF.

The V and J genes are TRBV4-1 and TRBJ1-2; D unclear. The CDR3 spans 17 residues. Germline CDR1 and CDR2: MGHRA and YSYEKL. Trimming removed 2 bases from V and 0 bases from J, with 16 bases in between. CDR3 nucleotides: TGCGCCAGCAGCCAACTGGGATTACAGACAACTAACTATGGCTACACCTTC. This codes for CASSQLGLQTTNYGYTF.

J is TRBJ1-4 and V is TRBV14; no clear D gene. Germline V gene lookup returns CDR1 SGHDN and CDR2 FVKESK. The CDR3 is 15 residues long. Deletions cut 4 bases from V and 0 bases from J, with 9 bases between. The CDR3 here is CASSPRASTNEKLFF. The CDR3 bases are TGTGCCAGCAGCCCCCGTGCGTCAACTAATGAAAAACTGTTTTTT.

The gene calls are TRBV6-5 and TRBJ1-1; D not certain. Trimming stripped 7 bases from V and 0 bases from J, with 9 bases between. The CDR3 runs to 13 residues. Germline V gene data show CDR1 as MNHEY and CDR2 as SVGAGI. CDR3 residues: CASTVQMNTEAFF. CDR3 DNA: TGTGCCAGCACTGTCCAAATGAACACTGAAGCTTTCTTT.

The gene calls are TRBV29-1 and TRBJ2-3; tentatively, D is TRBD1 or TRBD2 (7 bases each). The CDR3 totals 14 residues. Trimming took off 8 bases at V and 0 bases at J, with 15 bases between the two ends. The germline CDR1 and CDR2 sequences are SQVTM and ANQGSEA. CDR3 coding DNA: TGCAGCTCCCCAGGGGGGGTCAGCACAGATACGCAGTATTTT. It translates to CSSPGGVSTDTQYF.

This sequence joins TRBV18 and TRBJ1-4, with no clear D. V was clipped by 6 bases and J by 0 bases, with 5 bases between them. CDR1 is KGHSH, CDR2 LQKENI, per germline. CDR3 length equals 13 residues. The CDR3 spells CASSRSTNEKLFF. In DNA, the CDR3 is TGTGCCAGCTCCCGATCAACTAATGAAAAACTGTTTTTT.

The rearrangement joins TRBV5-6 to TRBJ2-1, with 10 bases matching TRBD1. The CDR3 spans 15 residues. V lost 3 bases to trimming and J lost 3 bases; unmatched junction nucleotides: 3. Germline CDR1 and CDR2: SGHDT and YYEEEE. DNA of the CDR3: TGTGCCAGCAGCTCCGGGACAGGGGTCTACAATGAGCAGTTCTTC. It codes for CASSSGTGVYNEQFF.

The chain couples TRBV5-1 to TRBJ2-1, with D tentatively TRBD1 or TRBD2 (6 bases each). The V end was cut by 3 bases, the J end by 5 bases, with 12 bases between. Germline-derived CDR1 and CDR2 are SGHRS and YFSETQ. The CDR3 length is 14 residues. The CDR3 loop reads CASSSWGADNEQFF. The CDR3 nucleotides are TGCGCCAGCAGCTCGTGGGGGGCAGACAATGAGCAGTTCTTC. Looking up the rest from reference TRBV5-1 and TRBJ2-1 gives the full variable domain: KAGVTQTPRYLIKTRGQQVTLSCSPISGHRSVSWYQQTPGQGLQFLFEYFSETQRNKGNFPGRFSGRQFSNSRSEMNVSTLELGDSALYLCASSSWGADNEQFFGPGTRLTVL.

The V gene is TRBV7-8, the J gene TRBJ2-3; D gene ambiguous. CDR3 length: 15 amino acids. Germline V gene lookup returns CDR1 SGHVS and CDR2 FQNEAQ. Trimming stripped 5 bases from V and 1 base from J, with 13 bases between. The CDR3, as DNA: TGTGCCAGCAGCCATGGTAGGGCGGGCACAGATACGCAGTATTTT. Translated: CASSHGRAGTDTQYF.

The rearrangement uses TRBV5-1 and TRBJ2-2, with D perhaps TRBD1 (6 bases). Trimming stripped 4 bases from V and 4 bases from J, with 14 bases between. Germline lookup yields CDR1 SGHRS and CDR2 YFSETQ. The CDR3 is 15 amino acids. The CDR3 DNA reads TGCGCCAGCAGCGTAGCAGGGGAGAGCACCGGGGAGCTGTTTTTT. Encoded protein: CASSVAGESTGELFF.

This chain joins TRBV19 and TRBJ2-1; maybe TRBD2 (5 bases). V lost 6 bases and J 0 bases, leaving 18 bases between the germline ends. Germline V gene lookup returns CDR1 LNHDA and CDR2 SQIVND (reference sequence). The CDR3 spans 17 residues. Here the CDR3 reads CASSPFAESGSYNEQFF. CDR3 nucleotides: TGTGCCAGTAGCCCCTTCGCCGAGAGCGGCTCCTACAATGAGCAGTTCTTC.

This chain uses TRBV7-3 with TRBJ2-7; TRBD1 matches 10 bases. The CDR3 runs to 14 residues. Germline V lookup: CDR1 SGHTA, CDR2 FQGTGA. J was trimmed by 5 bases and V by 8 bases; bases with no gene match: 9. The CDR3 DNA sequence: TGTGCCAGCGCCGGGGGGACAGGGGACCACGAGCAGTACTTC. Its translation is CASAGGTGDHEQYF.

This clone was observed a handful of times. The rearrangement uses TRBV2 and TRBJ1-3; D gene ambiguous. V was pared by 0 bases and J by 0 bases, with 3 bases between. CDR3 length equals 14 residues. Germline lookup yields CDR1 SNHLY and CDR2 FYNNEI. In DNA form, the CDR3 reads TGTGCCAGCAGTGAAGCGTTCTCTGGAAACACCATATATTTT. It yields the protein CASSEAFSGNTIYF.

This chain links TRBV11-2 with TRBJ2-1; D possibly matches TRBD1 or TRBD2 (6 bases each). V was pared by 4 bases and J by 2 bases, with 15 bases between. The CDR3 spans 16 residues. The germline CDR1 and CDR2 sequences are SGHAT and FQNNGV. CDR3 residues: CASSSRGGRTYNEQFF. The CDR3 nucleotides are TGTGCCAGCAGCTCGCGTGGGGGGCGTACCTACAATGAGCAGTTCTTC.

The V and J genes are TRBV7-9 and TRBJ2-3; TRBD2 is a possible D gene (5 bases). V was cut by 5 bases and J by 0 bases, with 12 bases left in between. In germline, CDR1 is SEHNR, CDR2 FQNEAQ (reference sequence). The CDR3 runs 15 residues. CDR3 protein: CASSARETSTDTQYF. The CDR3 DNA follows: TGTGCCAGCAGCGCTAGGGAGACTAGCACAGATACGCAGTATTTT.

The chain carries TRBV2 and TRBJ1-5; D might be TRBD1 (5 bases). The germline V and J ends were trimmed by 4 bases and 5 bases, with 12 bases remaining between them. The CDR3 runs to 14 residues. Germline CDR1 and CDR2: SNHLY and FYNNEI. The CDR3 nucleotides read TGTGCCAGCAGTGGGTGGGGAGGGGATCAGCCCCAGCATTTT. Translation gives CASSGWGGDQPQHF. Supplemented by reference TRBV2 and TRBJ1-5, the full variable domain reads EPEVTQTPSHQVTQMGQEVILRCVPISNHLYFYWYRQILGQKVEFLVSFYNNEISEKSEIFDDQFSVERPDGSNFTLKIRSTKLEDSAMYFCASSGWGGDQPQHFGDGTRLSIL.

This clone has just one count. This chain links TRBV27 with TRBJ1-3; TRBD1 agrees at 8 bases. This CDR3 has 14 residues. Germline-derived CDR1 and CDR2 are MNHEY and SMNVEV (reference sequence). V shed 6 bases, J shed 2 bases, and the junction held 3 bases outside the gene matches. The CDR3: CASRPTGAGNTIYF. Written as DNA, the CDR3 is TGTGCCAGCAGACCGACAGGGGCTGGAAACACCATATATTTT.

The CDR3 DNA follows: TGTGCCAGCAGCTTAGAATGGGACAGGGCCTACAATGAGCAGTTCTTC. It yields the protein CASSLEWDRAYNEQFF. This chain uses TRBV7-9 with TRBJ2-1, with TRBD1 matching over 9 bases. The junction had 3 bases not matched to a gene; V was cut back by 1 base and J by 2 bases. Germline CDR1 SEHNR, CDR2 FQNEAQ (reference sequence). This CDR3 is built from 16 residues.

V and J are TRBV10-3 and TRBJ2-5; D gene ambiguous. Trimming left V 0 bases short and J 3 bases short, with 11 bases between. Per germline, CDR1 ENHRY and CDR2 SYGVKD. The CDR3 is made up of 15 amino acids. CDR3 DNA sequence: TGTGCCATCAGTGAGTCCTCCTTAGTGAAAGAGACCCAGTACTTC. This encodes CAISESSLVKETQYF.

The count of this clone is one. The CDR3 DNA sequence: TGTGCCAGCAGAAGCCTAGTAGCGGGGGGTCCCTACGAGCAGTACTTC. This sequence encodes CASRSLVAGGPYEQYF. The chain is built from TRBV5-6 and TRBJ2-7, with TRBD2 matching over 10 bases. The CDR3 sequence is 16 residues long. V was pared by 5 bases and J by 2 bases, with 10 bases of the junction left unmatched. The germline V gene has CDR1 SGHDT and CDR2 YYEEEE.

This chain joins TRBV5-1 and TRBJ2-1; 7 positions match TRBD1. The CDR3 runs to 13 residues. Germline V gives CDR1 SGHRS, CDR2 YFSETQ. Trimming took 4 bases from V and 5 from J; bases not matched to a gene: 3. CDR3 sequence reads: CASSRDRDNEQFF. The CDR3, as DNA: TGCGCCAGCAGCCGGGACAGAGACAATGAGCAGTTCTTC.

The CDR3 is CASSPRPRGDTEAFF. Here the CDR3 DNA reads TGTGCCAGCTCACCCCGGCCCCGGGGGGACACTGAAGCTTTCTTT. This chain links TRBV18 with TRBJ1-1; tentatively, D is TRBD1 (5 bases). Trimming removed 3 bases at V and 3 bases at J, with 14 bases between. This CDR3 spans 15 amino acids. Germline CDR1 and CDR2: KGHSH and LQKENI.

V is TRBV7-8 and J is TRBJ2-2; D is possibly TRBD1 (5 bases). Trimming stripped 0 bases from V and 4 bases from J, with 15 bases between. Germline V gene lookup returns CDR1 SGHVS and CDR2 FQNEAQ. The CDR3 runs 17 residues. As DNA, the CDR3 is TGTGCCAGCAGCTTAGCGCTTCGACAGCAACGCACCGGGGAGCTGTTTTTT. This sequence encodes CASSLALRQQRTGELFF. The full variable domain, in which reference TRBV7-8 and TRBJ2-2 provide the parts outside the CDR3, is GAGVSQSPRYKVAKRGQDVALRCDPISGHVSLFWYQQALGQGPEFLTYFQNEAQLDKSGLPSDRFFAERPEGSVSTLKIQRTQQEDSAVYLCASSLALRQQRTGELFFGEGSRLTVL.

This chain connects TRBV5-6 to TRBJ1-5; unclear D gene. From germline, CDR1 is SGHDT and CDR2 YYEEEE. The CDR3 length is 16 residues. With 5 bases removed from V and 6 bases from J, the gap between germline ends came to 21 bases. The DNA of the CDR3 is TGTGCCAGCAGTCGGCGGGAGCTTTGGGCGGGTCAGCCCCAGCATTTT. This codes for CASSRRELWAGQPQHF. The variable domain in full, with the rest retrieved from reference TRBV5-6 and TRBJ1-5, is DAGVTQSPTHLIKTRGQQVTLRCSPKSGHDTVSWYQQALGQGPQFIFQYYEEEERQRGNFPDRFSGHQFPNYSSELNVNALLLGDSALYLCASSRRELWAGQPQHFGDGTRLSIL.

The chain links TRBV19 to TRBJ1-2, with D possibly TRBD1 on 5 matching bases. Looked up from germline, CDR1 is LNHDA and CDR2 is SQIVND (reference sequence). The ends were cut back, 7 bases at V and 1 base at J, with 22 bases in the middle. The CDR3 loop spans 17 amino acids. The CDR3 reads CASTKDGTAGHNYGYTF. CDR3 coding DNA: TGTGCCAGTACCAAGGACGGGACTGCTGGGCATAACTATGGCTACACCTTC.

This sequence joins TRBV7-9 and TRBJ2-3, with a tentative D call TRBD1 (7 bases). The CDR3 consists of 17 residues. Trimming took off 5 bases at V and 4 bases at J, with 22 bases between the two ends. CDR1 and CDR2 from the germline V gene are SEHNR and FQNEAQ (reference sequence). The CDR3 spells CASSAGPGQINSDTQYF. CDR3 in DNA: TGTGCCAGCAGCGCGGGACCGGGACAGATAAATTCAGATACGCAGTATTTT.

This clone was seen only once. The rearrangement joins TRBV5-1 to TRBJ1-1, with TRBD1 matching 7 bases. The CDR3 consists of 15 residues. The V gene's germline CDR1 is SGHRS and CDR2 YFSETQ. The ends lost 4 bases at V and 3 bases at J; junction bases unmatched: 9. The CDR3 DNA reads TGCGCCAGCAGCGCTGCCGGGACAGAGTACACTGAAGCTTTCTTT. It specifies CASSAAGTEYTEAFF. Looking up the rest from reference TRBV5-1 and TRBJ1-1 gives the full variable domain: KAGVTQTPRYLIKTRGQQVTLSCSPISGHRSVSWYQQTPGQGLQFLFEYFSETQRNKGNFPGRFSGRQFSNSRSEMNVSTLELGDSALYLCASSAAGTEYTEAFFGQGTRLTVV.

The rearrangement uses TRBV5-5 and TRBJ2-2, with D possibly called TRBD1 or TRBD2 (5 bases each). The CDR3 runs 17 residues. Per the germline V gene, CDR1 is SGHKS and CDR2 is YYEKEE (reference sequence). V was cut by 4 bases and J by 1 base, with 17 bases left in between. CDR3 sequence (DNA): TGTGCCAGCAGCCCCAACTCCCCGGGGCTGAACACCGGGGAGCTGTTTTTT. Amino acids: CASSPNSPGLNTGELFF.

The table lists this clone with a count of one. V is TRBV12-5 and J is TRBJ2-3; 10 bases are a match to TRBD1. Trimming removed 5 bases from V and 4 bases from J; junction bases left unmatched: 6. Looked up from germline, CDR1 is LGHNT and CDR2 is FRNRAP. The CDR3 is made up of 15 amino acids. The CDR3 sequence: CASGPDRGPADTQYF. DNA for the CDR3: TGTGCTAGTGGTCCAGACAGGGGGCCCGCAGATACGCAGTATTTT.